A single sample gave rise to the 7 T cell receptor beta chains below, sequenced in a study of identical twins. MiXCR, applied by TCRdb to the 5' RACE reads, yields one record per CDR3 protein. The table has about 530,000 distinct CDR3 sequences, approximately 16% seen once. The data also belong to a second study, concerning yellow fever vaccine responses in identical twins.

The sequenced material came from CD4+ T cells sorted from blood. The receptors derive from a young woman in good health.

This chain joins TRBV5-5 and TRBJ1-1; D call uncertain. Germline V gene lookup returns CDR1 SGHKS and CDR2 YYEKEE (reference sequence). There are 14 residues in the CDR3. The V and J ends lost 0 bases and 7 bases respectively, with 13 bases between them. The CDR3 here is CASSLVGVTIEAFF. The CDR3 nucleotides are TGTGCCAGCAGCTTGGTCGGTGTGACAATTGAAGCTTTCTTT. Combining the CDR3 with reference TRBV5-5 and TRBJ1-1 gives the whole variable domain DAGVTQSPTHLIKTRGQQVTLRCSPISGHKSVSWYQQVLGQGPQFIFQYYEKEERGRGNFPDRFSARQFPNYSSELNVNALLLGDSALYLCASSLVGVTIEAFFGQGTRLTVV.

J is TRBJ2-7 and V is TRBV20-1; TRBD1 or TRBD2 may be the D gene (5 bases each). CDR3 length: 15 amino acids. Germline lookup yields CDR1 DFQATT and CDR2 SNEGSKA (reference sequence). The germline V and J ends were trimmed by 6 bases and 6 bases, with 24 bases remaining between them. The CDR3 here is CSALSGTAIRGEQYF. As DNA, the CDR3 is TGCAGTGCGCTATCCGGGACCGCCATTCGGGGCGAGCAGTACTTC.

This clonotype turned up a few times. The chain links TRBV5-1 to TRBJ2-3; no definite D call. Germline V lookup: CDR1 SGHRS, CDR2 YFSETQ. The V end was cut by 4 bases, the J end by 6 bases, with 18 bases between. The CDR3 runs 15 residues. The CDR3 protein is CASSGTIGISDTQYF. The CDR3 bases are TGCGCCAGCAGCGGAACCATAGGGATCTCGGATACGCAGTATTTT.

This chain joins TRBV23-1 and TRBJ2-7, with a possible D match to TRBD1 (5 bases). TRBV23-1 carries the ORF label, with uncertain function. Trimming shortened V by 7 bases and J by 7 bases, and 11 bases separated the two germline ends. This CDR3 is built from 11 residues. CDR3 region: CASTGSGEQYV. CDR3 coding DNA: TGCGCCAGCACGGGTTCAGGGGAGCAGTACGTC.

CDR3 residues: CASSQDPQLQETQYF. CDR3 coding DNA: TGTGCCAGCAGCCAAGATCCACAGCTCCAAGAGACCCAGTACTTC. J is TRBJ2-5 and V is TRBV3-1; D not resolved. CDR3 length equals 15 residues. The germline CDR1 and CDR2 sequences are LGHDT and YNNKEL (reference sequence). The V and J ends lost 0 bases and 1 base respectively, with 9 bases between them.

Regarding this clonotype: The junction departs from germline at one end; a sequencing error may be responsible. The genes are TRBV6-5 and TRBJ2-5; 12 positions match TRBD2. The CDR3 totals 16 residues. The V gene's germline CDR1 is MNHEY and CDR2 SVGAGI. The CDR3 nucleotides are TGTGCCAGCAGTGACTCTAGCGGGGGGGCCTGGGAGACCCAGTACTTC. Protein product: CASSDSSGGAWETQYF.

The chain joins TRBV11-3 to TRBJ1-2; tentative D call: TRBD1 (5 bases). Deletions cut 0 bases from V and 4 bases from J, with 9 bases between. This CDR3 spans 14 amino acids. Germline V gene lookup returns CDR1 SGHNT and CDR2 YENEEA. For the CDR3, the DNA is TGTGCCAGCAGCTTAGACGGACAACGCTATGGCTACACCTTC. The encoded protein is CASSLDGQRYGYTF.